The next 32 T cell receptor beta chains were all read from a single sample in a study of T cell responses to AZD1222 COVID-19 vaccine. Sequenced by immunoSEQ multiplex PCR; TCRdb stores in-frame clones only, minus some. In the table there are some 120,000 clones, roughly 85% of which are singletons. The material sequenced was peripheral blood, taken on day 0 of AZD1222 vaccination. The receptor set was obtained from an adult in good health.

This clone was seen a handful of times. Here the CDR3 DNA reads TGTGCCACCAGTGACCATCCCGGGACTAGTTACTACAATGAGCAGTTCTTC. This translates into CATSDHPGTSYYNEQFF. The gene calls are TRBV24-1 and TRBJ2-1; 8 bases map to TRBD2. Trimming at V came to 4 bases and at J to 3 bases, leaving 10 bases not matched to a gene. The CDR3 covers 17 residues. Germline CDR1 reads KGHDR; CDR2 reads SFDVKD.

The CDR3 DNA sequence: TGCGCCAGCAGTGAGACAGGTCTACCCGGGAGAATTTTCTACGAGCAGTACTTC. It encodes CASSETGLPGRIFYEQYF. The rearrangement uses TRBV10-1 and TRBJ2-7, with a weak D call TRBD2 (6 bases). This CDR3 is built from 18 residues. The V end was cut by 2 bases, the J end by 3 bases, with 23 bases between. Germline assignment: CDR1 WNHNN and CDR2 SYGVQD (reference sequence).

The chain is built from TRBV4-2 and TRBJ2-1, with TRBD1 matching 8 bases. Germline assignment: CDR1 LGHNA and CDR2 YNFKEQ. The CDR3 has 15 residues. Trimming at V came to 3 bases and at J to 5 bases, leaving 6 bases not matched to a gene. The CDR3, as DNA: TGTGCCAGCAGCCACGACAGGGGAGCAGACAATGAGCAGTTCTTC. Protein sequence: CASSHDRGADNEQFF.

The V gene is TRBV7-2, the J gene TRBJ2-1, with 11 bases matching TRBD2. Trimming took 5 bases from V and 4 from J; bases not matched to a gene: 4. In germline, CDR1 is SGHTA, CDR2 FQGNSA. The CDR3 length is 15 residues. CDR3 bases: TGTGCCAGCAGCGGGACTAGCGGAACTTACAATGAGCAGTTCTTC. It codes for CASSGTSGTYNEQFF.

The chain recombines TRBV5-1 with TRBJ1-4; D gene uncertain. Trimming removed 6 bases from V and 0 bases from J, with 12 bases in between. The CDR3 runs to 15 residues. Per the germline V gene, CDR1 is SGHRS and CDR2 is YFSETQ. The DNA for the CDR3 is TGCGCCAGCACCGTGGCGGGGTCAACTAATGAAAAACTGTTTTTT. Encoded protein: CASTVAGSTNEKLFF. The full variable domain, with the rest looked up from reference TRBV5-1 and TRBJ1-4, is KAGVTQTPRYLIKTRGQQVTLSCSPISGHRSVSWYQQTPGQGLQFLFEYFSETQRNKGNFPGRFSGRQFSNSRSEMNVSTLELGDSALYLCASTVAGSTNEKLFFGSGTQLSVL.

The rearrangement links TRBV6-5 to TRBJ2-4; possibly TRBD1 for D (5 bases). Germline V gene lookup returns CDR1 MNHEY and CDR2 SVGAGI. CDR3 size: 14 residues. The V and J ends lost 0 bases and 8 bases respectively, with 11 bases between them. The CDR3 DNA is TGTGCCAGCAGTTACTCGACTGGGGCGGACATTCAGTACTTC. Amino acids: CASSYSTGADIQYF.

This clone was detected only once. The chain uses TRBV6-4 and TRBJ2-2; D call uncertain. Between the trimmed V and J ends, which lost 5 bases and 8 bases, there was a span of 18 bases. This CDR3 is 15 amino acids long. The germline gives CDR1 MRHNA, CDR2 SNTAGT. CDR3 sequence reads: CASSPGISYSGELFF. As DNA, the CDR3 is TGTGCCAGCAGTCCTGGTATTTCTTACTCGGGGGAGCTGTTTTTT.

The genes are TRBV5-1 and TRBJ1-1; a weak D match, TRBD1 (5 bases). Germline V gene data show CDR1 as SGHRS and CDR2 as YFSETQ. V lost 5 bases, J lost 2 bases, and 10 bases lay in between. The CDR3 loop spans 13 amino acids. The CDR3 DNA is TGCGCCAGCAGGAAAACAGGAAACACTGAAGCTTTCTTT. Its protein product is CASRKTGNTEAFF.

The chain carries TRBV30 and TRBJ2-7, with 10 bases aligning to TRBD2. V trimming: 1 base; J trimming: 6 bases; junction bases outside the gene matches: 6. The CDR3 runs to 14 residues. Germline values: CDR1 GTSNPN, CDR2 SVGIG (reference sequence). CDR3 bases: TGTGCCTGGAGTGGGAGCGGGAGGGGAAGCGAGCAGTACTTC. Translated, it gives CAWSGSGRGSEQYF.

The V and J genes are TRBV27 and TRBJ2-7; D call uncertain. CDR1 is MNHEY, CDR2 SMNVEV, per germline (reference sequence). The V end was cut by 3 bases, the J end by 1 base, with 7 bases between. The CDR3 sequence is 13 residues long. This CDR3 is CASSLRKSYEQYF. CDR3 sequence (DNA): TGTGCCAGCAGTTTGCGCAAATCCTACGAGCAGTACTTC.

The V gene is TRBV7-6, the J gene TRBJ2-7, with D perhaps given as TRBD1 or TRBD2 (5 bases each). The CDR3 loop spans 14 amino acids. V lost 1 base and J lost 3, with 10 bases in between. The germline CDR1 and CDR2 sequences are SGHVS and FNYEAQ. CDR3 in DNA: TGTGCCAGCAGCTTAGAGAGGGGTTTCTACGAGCAGTACTTC. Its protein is CASSLERGFYEQYF.

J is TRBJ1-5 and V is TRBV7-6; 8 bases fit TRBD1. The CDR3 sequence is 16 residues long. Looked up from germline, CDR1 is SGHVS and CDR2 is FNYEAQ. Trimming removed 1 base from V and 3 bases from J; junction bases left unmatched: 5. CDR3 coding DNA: TGTGCCAGCAGCTTAGGACAGGGGAGGGTCAATCAGCCCCAGCATTTT. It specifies CASSLGQGRVNQPQHF.

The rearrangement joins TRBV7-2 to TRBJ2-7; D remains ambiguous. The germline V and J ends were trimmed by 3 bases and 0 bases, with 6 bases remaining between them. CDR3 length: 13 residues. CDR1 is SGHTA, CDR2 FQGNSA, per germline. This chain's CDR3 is CASSFQSSYEQYF. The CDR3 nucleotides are TGTGCCAGCAGCTTTCAGTCCTCCTACGAGCAGTACTTC.

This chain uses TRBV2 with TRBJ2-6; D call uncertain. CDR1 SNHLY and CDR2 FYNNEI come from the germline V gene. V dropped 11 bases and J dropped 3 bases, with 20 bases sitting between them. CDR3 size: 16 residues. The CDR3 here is CAAAEGRRFGANVLTF. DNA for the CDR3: TGTGCCGCTGCCGAAGGCCGTCGTTTTGGGGCCAACGTCCTGACTTTC. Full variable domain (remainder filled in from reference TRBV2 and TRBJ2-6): EPEVTQTPSHQVTQMGQEVILRCVPISNHLYFYWYRQILGQKVEFLVSFYNNEISEKSEIFDDQFSVERPDGSNFTLKIRSTKLEDSAMYFCAAAEGRRFGANVLTFGAGSRLTVL.

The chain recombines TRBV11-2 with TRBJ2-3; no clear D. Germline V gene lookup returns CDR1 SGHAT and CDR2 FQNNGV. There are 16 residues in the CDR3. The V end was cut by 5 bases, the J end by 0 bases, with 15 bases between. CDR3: CASSPLATTSTDTQYF. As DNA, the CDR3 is TGTGCCAGCAGCCCTTTAGCCACTACTAGCACAGATACGCAGTATTTT.

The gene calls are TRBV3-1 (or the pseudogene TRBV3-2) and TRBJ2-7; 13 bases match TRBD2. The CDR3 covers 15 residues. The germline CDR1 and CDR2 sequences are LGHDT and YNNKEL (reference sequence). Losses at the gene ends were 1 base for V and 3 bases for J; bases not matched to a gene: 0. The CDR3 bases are TGTGCCAGCAGCCAAGGACTAGCGGGGGGCTACGAGCAGTACTTC. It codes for CASSQGLAGGYEQYF.

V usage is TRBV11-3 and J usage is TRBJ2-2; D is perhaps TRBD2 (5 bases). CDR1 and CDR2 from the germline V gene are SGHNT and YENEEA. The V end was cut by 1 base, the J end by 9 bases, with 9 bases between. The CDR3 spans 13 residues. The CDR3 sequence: CASSLGSDRELFF. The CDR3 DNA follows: TGTGCCAGCAGCTTAGGTAGCGACCGGGAGCTGTTTTTT.

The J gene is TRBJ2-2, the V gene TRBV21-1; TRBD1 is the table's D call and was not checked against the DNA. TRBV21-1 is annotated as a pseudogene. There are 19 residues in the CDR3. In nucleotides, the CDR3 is TGTGCCAGCAGCAAAGCTCCCGGGACAGGGGGCGCGAACACCGGGGAGCTGTTTTTT. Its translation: CASSKAPGTGGANTGELFF.

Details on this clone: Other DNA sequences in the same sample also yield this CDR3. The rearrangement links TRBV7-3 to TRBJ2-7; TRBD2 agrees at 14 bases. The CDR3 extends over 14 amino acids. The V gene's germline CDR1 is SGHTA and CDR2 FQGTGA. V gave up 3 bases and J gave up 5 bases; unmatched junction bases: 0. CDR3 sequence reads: CASSLGLAGDEQYF. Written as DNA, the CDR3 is TGTGCCAGCAGCTTGGGACTAGCGGGAGACGAGCAGTACTTC.

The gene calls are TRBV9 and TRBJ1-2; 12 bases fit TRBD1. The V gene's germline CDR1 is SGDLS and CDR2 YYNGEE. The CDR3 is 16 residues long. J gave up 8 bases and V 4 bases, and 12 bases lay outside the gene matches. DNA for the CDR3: TGTGCCAGCAGCACTAGATTGGGACAGGGGGCTACGGGCTACACCTTC. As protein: CASSTRLGQGATGYTF.

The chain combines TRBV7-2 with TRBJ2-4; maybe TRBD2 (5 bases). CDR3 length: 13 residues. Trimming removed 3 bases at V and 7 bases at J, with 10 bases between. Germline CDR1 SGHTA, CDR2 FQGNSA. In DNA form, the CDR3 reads TGTGCCAGCAGCTTCTTCGGGGAGAACATTCAGTACTTC. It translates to CASSFFGENIQYF.

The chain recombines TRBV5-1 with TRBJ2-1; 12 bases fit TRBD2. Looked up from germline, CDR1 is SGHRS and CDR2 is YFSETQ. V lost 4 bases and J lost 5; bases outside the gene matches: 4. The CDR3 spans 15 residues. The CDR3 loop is CASSAGLAGNNEQFF. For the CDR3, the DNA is TGCGCCAGCAGCGCCGGACTAGCGGGAAACAATGAGCAGTTCTTC.

The CDR3 region is CASRGLTDTQYF. CDR3 DNA: TGTGCCAGCAGGGGCCTCACAGATACGCAGTATTTT. This chain joins TRBV2 and TRBJ2-3; D is unresolved. This CDR3 comprises 12 residues. Germline V gene lookup returns CDR1 SNHLY and CDR2 FYNNEI. V was trimmed by 6 bases and J by 2 bases, leaving 6 bases between them.

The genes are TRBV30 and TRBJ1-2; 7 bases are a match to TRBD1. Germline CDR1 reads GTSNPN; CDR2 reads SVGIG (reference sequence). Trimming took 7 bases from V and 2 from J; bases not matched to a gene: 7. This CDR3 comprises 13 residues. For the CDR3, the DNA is TGTGCCTCCAACAGGGGAGGGAACTATGGCTACACCTTC. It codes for CASNRGGNYGYTF.

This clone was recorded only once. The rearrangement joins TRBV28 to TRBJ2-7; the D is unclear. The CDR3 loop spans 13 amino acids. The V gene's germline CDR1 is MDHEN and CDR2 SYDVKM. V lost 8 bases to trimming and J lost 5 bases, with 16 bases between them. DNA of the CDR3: TGTGCCAGCGAGGCAGCCGATCCCAACGAGCAGTACTTC. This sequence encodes CASEAADPNEQYF. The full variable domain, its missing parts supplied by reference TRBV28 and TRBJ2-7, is DVKVTQSSRYLVKRTGEKVFLECVQDMDHENMFWYRQDPGLGLRLIYFSYDVKMKEKGDIPEGYSVSREKKERFSLILESASTNQTSMYLCASEAADPNEQYFGPGTRLTVT.

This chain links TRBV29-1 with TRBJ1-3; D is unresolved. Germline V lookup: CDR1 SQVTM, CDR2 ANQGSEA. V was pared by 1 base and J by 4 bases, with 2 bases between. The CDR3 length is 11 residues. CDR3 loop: CSVEAGNTIYF. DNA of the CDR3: TGCAGCGTTGAAGCGGGAAACACCATATATTTT.

DNA of the CDR3: TGTGCCAGCAGTCGGACTAGCGGGGGGGGCGAGTTCTTC. It specifies CASSRTSGGGEFF. This chain connects TRBV7-2 to TRBJ2-1, with TRBD2 identical over 15 bases. This CDR3 spans 13 amino acids. Germline V gene data show CDR1 as SGHTA and CDR2 as FQGNSA. J lost 14 bases, V lost 6 bases, and 5 bases had no gene match.

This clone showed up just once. CDR3 residues: CASGRDRVDYGYTF. CDR3 DNA: TGTGCCAGCGGACGGGACAGGGTCGACTATGGCTACACCTTC. The chain recombines TRBV3-1 (or the pseudogene TRBV3-2) with TRBJ1-2, with 9 bases that match TRBD1. J lost 3 bases, V lost 8 bases, and 7 bases had no gene match. This CDR3 is 14 amino acids long. CDR1 is LGHDT, CDR2 YNNKEL, per germline (reference sequence).

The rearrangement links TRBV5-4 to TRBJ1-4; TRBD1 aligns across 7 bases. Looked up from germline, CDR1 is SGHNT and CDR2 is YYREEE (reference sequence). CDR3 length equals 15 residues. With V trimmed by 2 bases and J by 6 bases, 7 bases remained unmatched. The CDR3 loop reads CASSLGGAGDEKLFF. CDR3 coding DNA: TGTGCCAGCAGCTTAGGGGGCGCGGGGGATGAAAAACTGTTTTTT.

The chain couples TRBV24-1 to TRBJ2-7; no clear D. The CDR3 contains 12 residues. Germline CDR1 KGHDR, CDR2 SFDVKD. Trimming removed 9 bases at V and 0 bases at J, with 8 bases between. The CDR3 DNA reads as TGTGCCACCGGATCGAACTCCTACGAGCAGTACTTC. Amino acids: CATGSNSYEQYF.

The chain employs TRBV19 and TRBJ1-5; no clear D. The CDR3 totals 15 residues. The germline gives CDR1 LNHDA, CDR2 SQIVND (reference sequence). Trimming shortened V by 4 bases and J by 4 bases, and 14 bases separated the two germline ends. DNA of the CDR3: TGTGCCAGTAGTACCAACCGGGCAACAAATCAGCCCCAGCATTTT. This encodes CASSTNRATNQPQHF.

The CDR3 DNA reads as TGTGCCTGGGGGACCTACAACACTGAAGCTTTCTTT. Its translation: CAWGTYNTEAFF. The chain combines TRBV30 with TRBJ1-1, with D perhaps TRBD1 (5 bases). V shed 5 bases and J shed 2 bases, with 9 bases lying between them. Germline CDR1 and CDR2: GTSNPN and SVGIG (reference sequence). This CDR3 has 12 residues.